This entry describes one T cell receptor beta chain. What it binds is not known. The source of the sample is a study of radiotherapy plus CTLA-4 blockade in lung cancer. Across the whole study: Among enrolled patients, over 15% responded and approximately 33% achieved disease control. Study-level points and caveats: It was early blood T cell clone dynamics, with interferon-beta, that reportedly best predicted response. Expansion in blood of tumor-derived TCR clones was seen after radiotherapy plus ipilimumab.

Clones were read by immunoSEQ multiplex PCR, and TCRdb kept only the in-frame ones, dropping some. The sample gives 90,000 to 100,000 clones, approximately 75% of which show up once; approximately 2.8% is in the top ten. J lost 1 base, V lost 6 bases, and 5 bases had no gene match. Germline V CDR1 and CDR2: MNHEY, SVGAGI. The CDR3 is 14 residues long. This material consisted of peripheral blood, taken from a patient treated with radiotherapy plus ipilimumab. This receptor was taken from a human donor with non-small cell lung cancer who had a partial response to radiotherapy plus ipilimumab. Some clones in this sample may be carry-over from other donors' samples. The genes are TRBV6-5 and TRBJ1-1, with TRBD1 identical over 7 bases. This CDR3 is CASRHRQGNTEAFF. CDR3 nucleotides: TGTGCCAGCAGACACAGACAGGGGAACACTGAAGCTTTCTTT.